What follows describes a single T cell receptor beta chain. What it binds is unknown. Clones were read by immunoSEQ multiplex PCR, and TCRdb kept only the in-frame ones, dropping some. Among about 2.1 million clones, over 85% were seen once, and the ten largest hold more than 1.5%. The data are from a study of shared clonotypes between healthy human individuals. Trimming left V 3 bases short and J 0 bases short, with 15 bases between. CDR3 length: 18 amino acids. The germline CDR1 and CDR2 sequences are MNHEY and SMNVEV (reference sequence). General study results and limits: Naive subsets typically showed greater estimated richness than memory subsets.

Naive CD8 cells, CD45RO-negative and positively selected for CCR7, excluded terminally differentiated effector memory CD45RA+ cells. Healthy and HIV-negative, the adult donors had no recent acute infections or vaccinations. Sequencing was carried out using naive CD8+ T cells from PBMCs. This clonotype was sampled from a man between 18 and 35 years old in good health. Some clones in this sample may be carry-over from other donors' samples. The chain uses TRBV27 and TRBJ2-6; D gene ambiguous. The DNA for the CDR3 is TGTGCCAGCAGTTTTATAAAGTGGGTAGACTCTGGGGCCAACGTCCTGACTTTC. This sequence encodes CASSFIKWVDSGANVLTF.